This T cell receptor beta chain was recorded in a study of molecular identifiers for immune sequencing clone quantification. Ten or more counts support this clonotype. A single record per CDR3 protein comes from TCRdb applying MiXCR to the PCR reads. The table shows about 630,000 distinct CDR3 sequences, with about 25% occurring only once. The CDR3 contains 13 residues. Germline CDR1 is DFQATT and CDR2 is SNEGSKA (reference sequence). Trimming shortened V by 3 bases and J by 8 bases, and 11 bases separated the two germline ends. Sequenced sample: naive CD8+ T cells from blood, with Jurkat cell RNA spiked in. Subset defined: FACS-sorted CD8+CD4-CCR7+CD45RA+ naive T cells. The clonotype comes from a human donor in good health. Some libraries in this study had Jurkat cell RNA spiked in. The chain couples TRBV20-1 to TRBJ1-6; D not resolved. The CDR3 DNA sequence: TGCAGTGCTAGTCCCGAAGACTATTCACCCCTCCACTTT. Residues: CSASPEDYSPLHF.